This T cell receptor (beta chain) was retrieved from a study of T cell responses to AZD1222 COVID-19 vaccine. TCRdb's copy holds only in-frame clones and misses some; the assay was immunoSEQ multiplex PCR. In the table there are 40,000 to 55,000 clones, around 90% of which are singletons. The CDR3 is 14 residues long. Germline CDR1 is SGHTA and CDR2 is FQGNSA. V was cut by 5 bases and J by 8 bases, with 18 bases left in between. The sample in question was peripheral blood, obtained 28 days after the second AZD1222 dose. The sequence derives from an adult who received the AZD1222 COVID-19 vaccine. The V and J genes are TRBV7-2 and TRBJ1-2; unclear D gene. CDR3 sequence: CASSPNRETEGYTF. The CDR3, as DNA: TGTGCCAGCAGCCCCAATAGGGAAACTGAGGGCTACACCTTC.